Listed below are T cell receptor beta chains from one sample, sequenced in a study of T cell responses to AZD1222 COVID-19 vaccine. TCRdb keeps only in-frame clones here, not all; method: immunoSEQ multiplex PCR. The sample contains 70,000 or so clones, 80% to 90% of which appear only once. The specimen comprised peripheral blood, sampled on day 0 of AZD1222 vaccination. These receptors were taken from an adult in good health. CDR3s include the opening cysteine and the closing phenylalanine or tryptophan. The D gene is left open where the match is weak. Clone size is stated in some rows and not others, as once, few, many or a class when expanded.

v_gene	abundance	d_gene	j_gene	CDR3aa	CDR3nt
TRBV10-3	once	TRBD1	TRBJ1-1	CAITGDRGTEAFF	TGTGCCATCACCGGGGACAGGGGAACTGAAGCTTTCTTT
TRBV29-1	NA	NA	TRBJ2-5	CSVEIGETQYF	TGCAGCGTTGAAATTGGAGAGACCCAGTACTTC
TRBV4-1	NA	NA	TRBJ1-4	CASSQFDEKLFF	TGCGCCAGCAGCCAATTTGATGAAAAACTGTTTTTT
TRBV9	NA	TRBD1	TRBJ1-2	CASSVGSGQSYGYTF	TGTGCCAGCAGCGTAGGATCGGGACAGAGCTATGGCTACACCTTC
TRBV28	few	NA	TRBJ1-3	CASSYTIDTIYF	TGTGCCAGCAGTTATACTATTGACACCATATATTTT
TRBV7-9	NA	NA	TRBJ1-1	CASSAQLNTEAFF	TGTGCCAGCAGCGCCCAGCTGAACACTGAAGCTTTCTTT
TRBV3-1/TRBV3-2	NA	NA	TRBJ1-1	CASSPISSMNTEAFF	TGTGCCAGCAGCCCGATATCCTCTATGAACACTGAAGCTTTCTTT
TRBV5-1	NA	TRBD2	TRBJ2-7	CASSLGAGEVWNEQYF	TGCGCCAGCAGCTTGGGAGCGGGGGAGGTCTGGAACGAGCAGTACTTC
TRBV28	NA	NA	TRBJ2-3	CASSPTGGPGDTQYF	TGTGCCAGCAGTCCAACTGGCGGACCTGGAGATACGCAGTATTTT
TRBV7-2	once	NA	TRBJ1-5	CASAGAGNQPQHF	TGTGCCAGCGCGGGGGCCGGCAATCAGCCCCAGCATTTT
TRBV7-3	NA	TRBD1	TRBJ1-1	CASCRGPNTEAFF	TGTGCCAGCTGCAGGGGGCCGAACACTGAAGCTTTCTTT
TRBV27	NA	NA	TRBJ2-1	CASSLAPSSYNEQFF	TGTGCCAGCAGTTTAGCCCCAAGCTCCTACAATGAGCAGTTCTTC
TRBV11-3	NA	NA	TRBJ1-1	CASSLGANTEAFF	TGTGCCAGCAGCTTAGGAGCTAACACTGAAGCTTTCTTT
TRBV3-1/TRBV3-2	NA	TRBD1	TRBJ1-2	CASSRGGPYGYTF	TGTGCCAGCAGTCGAGGGGGCCCCTATGGCTACACCTTC
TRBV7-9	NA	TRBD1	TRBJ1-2	CASSSRTGGAYGYTF	TGTGCCAGCAGCTCGAGGACAGGGGGGGCCTATGGCTACACCTTC
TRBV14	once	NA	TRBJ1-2	CASSPRTVNYGYTF	TGTGCCAGCAGCCCACGGACAGTTAACTATGGCTACACCTTC
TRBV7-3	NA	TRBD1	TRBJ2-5	CASSLNPGQGETQYF	TGTGCCAGCAGCTTAAATCCCGGACAGGGGGAGACCCAGTACTTC
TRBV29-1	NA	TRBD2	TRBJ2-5	CSVVRERGPGETQYF	TGCAGCGTTGTCCGAGAGCGGGGGCCCGGGGAGACCCAGTACTTC
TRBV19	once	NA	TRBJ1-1	CASSTQGGTEAFF	TGTGCCAGTAGTACCCAGGGTGGGACTGAAGCTTTCTTT
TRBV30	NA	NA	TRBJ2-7	CAWRVGGTSSYEQYF	TGTGCCTGGCGGGTGGGGGGGACAAGCTCCTACGAGCAGTACTTC
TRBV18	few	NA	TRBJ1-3	CASSQDASGNTIYF	TGTGCCAGCTCGCAAGATGCCTCTGGAAACACCATATATTTT
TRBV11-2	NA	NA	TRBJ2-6	CASSFRGSGANVLTF	TGTGCCAGCAGCTTCAGGGGCAGTGGGGCCAACGTCCTGACTTTC
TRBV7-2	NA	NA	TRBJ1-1	CASSLSSGPAGTEAFF	TGTGCCAGCAGCCTATCTAGCGGGCCGGCGGGCACTGAAGCTTTCTTT
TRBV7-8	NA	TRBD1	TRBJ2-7	CASTGYMRTGAYQSYEQYF	TGTGCCAGCACCGGTTATATGAGGACAGGGGCATACCAATCCTACGAGCAGTACTTC
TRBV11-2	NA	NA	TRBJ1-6	CASSLKRFGSYNSPLHF	TGTGCCAGCAGCTTAAAACGGTTCGGCTCCTATAATTCACCCCTCCACTTT
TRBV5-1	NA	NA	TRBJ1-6	CASSLATGPNSPLHF	TGCGCCAGCAGCTTGGCCACAGGGCCTAATTCACCCCTCCACTTT
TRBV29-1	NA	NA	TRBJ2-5	CSVEDLVGRETQYF	TGCAGCGTTGAAGATCTGGTGGGGCGAGAGACCCAGTACTTC
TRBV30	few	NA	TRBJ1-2	CAWTSGGGSYGYTF	TGTGCCTGGACCAGCGGGGGGGGCTCGTATGGCTACACCTTC
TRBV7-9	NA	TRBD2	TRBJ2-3	CASSRSGGQKDTQYF	TGTGCCAGCAGCCGTAGCGGGGGCCAGAAAGATACGCAGTATTTT
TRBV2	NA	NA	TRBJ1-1	CASSEDRAGITEAFF	TGTGCCAGCAGTGAAGACAGGGCGGGGATCACTGAAGCTTTCTTT
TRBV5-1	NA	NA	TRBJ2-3	CASSLGGGTDTQYF	TGCGCCAGCAGCTTGGGGGGCGGGACAGATACGCAGTATTTT
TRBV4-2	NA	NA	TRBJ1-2	CASSLLGDFYGYTF	TGTGCCAGCAGCCTCTTGGGGGATTTCTATGGCTACACCTTC
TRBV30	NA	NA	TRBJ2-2	CAWSGFKNTGELFF	TGTGCCTGGAGTGGGTTCAAGAACACCGGGGAGCTGTTTTTT
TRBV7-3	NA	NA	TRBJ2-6	CASSLTSSGPTPYSGANVLTF	TGTGCCAGCAGCTTAACTTCTTCAGGGCCGACTCCCTACTCTGGGGCCAACGTCCTGACTTTC
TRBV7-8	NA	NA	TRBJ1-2	CASSLDSLGYTF	TGTGCCAGCAGCTTGGACTCTCTCGGCTACACCTTC
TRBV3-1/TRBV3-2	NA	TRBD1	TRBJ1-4	CASSPQPGTGVEKLFF	TGTGCCAGCAGCCCTCAACCCGGGACAGGGGTTGAAAAACTGTTTTTT
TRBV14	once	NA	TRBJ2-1	CASSQGRGSSYNEQFF	TGTGCCAGCAGCCAAGGTCGCGGGTCCTCCTACAATGAGCAGTTCTTC
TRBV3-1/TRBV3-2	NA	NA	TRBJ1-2	CASSYKGGYTF	TGTGCCAGCAGTTACAAGGGTGGCTACACCTTC
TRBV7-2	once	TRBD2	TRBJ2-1	CASSFRTSGVSSYNEQFF	TGTGCCAGCAGCTTCCGGACTAGCGGGGTTAGCTCCTACAATGAGCAGTTCTTC
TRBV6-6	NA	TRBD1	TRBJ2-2	CASSQQSTGGNTGELFF	TGTGCCAGCAGTCAGCAGTCGACAGGGGGAAACACCGGGGAGCTGTTTTTT
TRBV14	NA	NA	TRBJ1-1	CASSLETNTEAFF	TGTGCCAGCAGCCTTGAAACGAACACTGAAGCTTTCTTT